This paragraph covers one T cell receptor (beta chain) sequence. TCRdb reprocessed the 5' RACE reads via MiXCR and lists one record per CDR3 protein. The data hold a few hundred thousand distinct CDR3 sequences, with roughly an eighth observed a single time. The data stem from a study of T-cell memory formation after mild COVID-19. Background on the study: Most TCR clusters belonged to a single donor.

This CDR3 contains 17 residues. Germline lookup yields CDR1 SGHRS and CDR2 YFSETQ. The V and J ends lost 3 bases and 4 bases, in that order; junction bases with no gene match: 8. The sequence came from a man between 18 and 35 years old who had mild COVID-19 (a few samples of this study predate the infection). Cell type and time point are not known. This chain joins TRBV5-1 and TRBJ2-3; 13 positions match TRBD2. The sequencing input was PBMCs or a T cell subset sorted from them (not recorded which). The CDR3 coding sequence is TGCGCCAGCAGCTCCGGACTAGCGGGGGTGATGTCAGATACGCAGTATTTT. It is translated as CASSSGLAGVMSDTQYF.